This T cell receptor beta chain stems from a study of T and B cells in COVID-19 patients. As for this clonotype: This sequence may be a read error, since a much larger clone differs from it by one base.

The CDR3 is made up of 13 amino acids. Germline V CDR1 and CDR2: KGHSH, LQKENI. V was cut by 2 bases and J by 2 bases, with 7 bases left in between. Each TRB amplification used about 230-550 ng of genomic DNA from blood. Multiplex PCR with BIOMED2 TRB-A/B primer pools amplified TRB rearrangements. TCRdb reprocessed the multiplex PCR reads with MiXCR, giving one entry per CDR3 protein. The sample includes around 8,400 distinct CDR3 sequences, under 30% seen only once; the top ten take about 6.1%. The rearrangement joins TRBV18 to TRBJ2-7, with D perhaps assigned TRBD1 or TRBD2 (5 bases each). The sequencing input was blood. This sequence was found in a human donor who had recovered from COVID-19. CDR3 loop: CASSPGGTYEQYF. In DNA form, the CDR3 reads TGTGCCAGCTCACCAGGGGGAACCTACGAGCAGTACTTC.